These 15 T cell receptor beta chains originate from one sample sequenced in a study of T cell repertoires in cytomegalovirus infection. TCRdb ran MiXCR on the reads and lists one entry per CDR3 protein. The table has 250,000 to 300,000 distinct CDR3 sequences, 17% seen once; the top ten hold roughly half. The sequenced sample was CD8+ T cells from PBMCs. Every receptor here comes from a human donor in good health (CMV status not recorded). Some clones in this sample may be carry-over from other donors' samples.

This chain uses TRBV6-2 or TRBV6-3 with TRBJ2-7; D is perhaps TRBD1 or TRBD2 (5 bases each). V shed 2 bases and J shed 3 bases, with 17 bases lying between them. Germline CDR1 is MNHEY and CDR2 is SVGEGT. CDR3 length: 16 residues. The CDR3 bases are TGTGCCAGCAGTTACACCCCGAGGGTGGGGGACTACGAGCAGTACTTC. Protein sequence: CASSYTPRVGDYEQYF.

The chain links TRBV3-1 to TRBJ2-5, with a weak D call TRBD1 (6 bases). The CDR3 consists of 14 residues. Trimming pared 6 bases from V and 1 base from J, leaving 12 bases between. The germline V gene has CDR1 LGHDT and CDR2 YNNKEL (reference sequence). The CDR3 region is CASRETGVQETQYF. The CDR3, as DNA: TGTGCCAGCAGGGAGACAGGAGTCCAAGAGACCCAGTACTTC.

This clonotype was observed a few times. The chain recombines TRBV7-2 with TRBJ2-1; either TRBD1 or TRBD2 may supply D (6 bases each). V was pared by 1 base and J by 2 bases, with 12 bases between. The CDR3 has 16 residues. Germline-derived CDR1 and CDR2 are SGHTA and FQGNSA. The CDR3 DNA sequence: TGTGCCAGCAGCTTAGATAGGGGGGAGACCTACAATGAGCAGTTCTTC. It encodes CASSLDRGETYNEQFF.

Ten or more counts support this clonotype. For the CDR3, the DNA is TGTGCCAGCAGACGACTAGCGGAAGAGACCCAGTACTTC. Translated, it gives CASRRLAEETQYF. This chain connects TRBV6-2 or TRBV6-3 to TRBJ2-5; 9 bases are a match to TRBD2. The germline gives CDR1 MNHEY, CDR2 SVGEGT. The junction had 2 bases not matched to a gene; V was cut back by 6 bases and J by 3 bases. The CDR3 extends over 13 amino acids.

This clonotype came up a few times. This chain joins TRBV2 and TRBJ1-3; the match to TRBD1 covers 11 bases. Germline V gene data show CDR1 as SNHLY and CDR2 as FYNNEI. There are 18 residues in the CDR3. The trim removed 4 bases at V and 0 bases at J, leaving 8 bases unmatched. The CDR3 loop is CASSGPGQGVLSGNTIYF. As DNA, the CDR3 is TGTGCCAGCAGTGGCCCGGGACAGGGGGTTCTCTCTGGAAACACCATATATTTT.

This clonotype was picked up many times. The chain links TRBV7-6 to TRBJ2-1; D remains unclear. This CDR3 spans 15 amino acids. The germline CDR1 and CDR2 sequences are SGHVS and FNYEAQ. V was clipped by 1 base and J by 2 bases, with 9 bases between them. The CDR3 region has the DNA TGTGCCAGCAGCTTAGGTTACCAGACCTACAATGAGCAGTTCTTC. It codes for CASSLGYQTYNEQFF.

The chain carries TRBV14 and TRBJ1-1, with unresolved D. Germline assignment: CDR1 SGHDN and CDR2 FVKESK. The V end was cut by 0 bases, the J end by 4 bases, with 9 bases between. The CDR3 runs to 14 residues. The CDR3 region is CASSQDSAITEAFF. Written as DNA, the CDR3 is TGTGCCAGCAGCCAAGATTCTGCAATCACTGAAGCTTTCTTT.

This clonotype was seen repeatedly, ten times or more. This chain uses TRBV7-8 with TRBJ2-2; D is unresolved. V was clipped by 1 base and J by 3 bases, with 12 bases between them. Germline lookup yields CDR1 SGHVS and CDR2 FQNEAQ. The CDR3 has 16 amino acids. As DNA, the CDR3 is TGTGCCAGCAGCTTAGTACTCCGCAGCGACACCGGGGAGCTGTTTTTT. Protein product: CASSLVLRSDTGELFF.

In its sample, this clonotype was seen many times. This chain connects TRBV7-8 to TRBJ2-5; the match to TRBD2 covers 11 bases. With V trimmed by 5 bases and J by 1 base, 3 bases remained unmatched. Germline V gene data show CDR1 as SGHVS and CDR2 as FQNEAQ. The CDR3 contains 15 residues. CDR3 residues: CASSQGTSGQETQYF. DNA for the CDR3: TGTGCCAGCAGCCAGGGGACTAGCGGCCAAGAGACCCAGTACTTC. Looking up the rest from reference TRBV7-8 and TRBJ2-5 gives the full variable domain: GAGVSQSPRYKVAKRGQDVALRCDPISGHVSLFWYQQALGQGPEFLTYFQNEAQLDKSGLPSDRFFAERPEGSVSTLKIQRTQQEDSAVYLCASSQGTSGQETQYFGPGTRLLVL.

The rearrangement uses TRBV9 and TRBJ1-1; D gene uncertain. The CDR3 consists of 15 residues. Trimming cost V 3 bases and J 0 bases, with 12 bases left between them. Germline V gene data show CDR1 as SGDLS and CDR2 as YYNGEE. The chain's CDR3 is CASSDYSDMNTEAFF. CDR3 in DNA: TGTGCCAGCAGCGACTACAGTGATATGAACACTGAAGCTTTCTTT.

This clonotype was observed many times. The V call is TRBV7-9, the J call TRBJ2-6; no clear D gene. Trimming took 4 bases from V and 4 from J, leaving 17 bases between them. CDR3 length equals 17 residues. CDR1 and CDR2 from the germline V gene are SEHNR and FQNEAQ (reference sequence). The DNA of the CDR3 is TGTGCCAGCAGCTATACAACGCCGATCTTAGGGGCCAACGTCCTGACTTTC. It encodes CASSYTTPILGANVLTF.

J is TRBJ1-6 and V is TRBV2; D is undetermined. Germline values: CDR1 SNHLY, CDR2 FYNNEI. The V end lost 3 bases, the J end lost 7 bases, and 10 bases lay between the germline ends. The CDR3 is 14 amino acids. As DNA, the CDR3 is TGTGCCAGCAGTGAGAGGTTGGGGAATTCACCCCTCCACTTT. Translating gives CASSERLGNSPLHF.

This clonotype was picked up many times. This rearrangement joins TRBV6-5 to TRBJ2-6, with D hard to call. CDR1 is MNHEY, CDR2 SVGAGI, per germline. The CDR3 has 15 amino acids. V lost 2 bases to trimming and J lost 0 bases, with 5 bases between them. CDR3 loop: CASSYRPSGANVLTF. The CDR3 coding sequence is TGTGCCAGCAGTTACCGTCCCTCTGGGGCCAACGTCCTGACTTTC.

This clonotype appeared a few times. The rearrangement uses TRBV12-3 or TRBV12-4 and TRBJ2-1; TRBD2 aligns across 8 bases. CDR3 length: 17 residues. Losses at the gene ends were 2 bases for V and 12 bases for J; bases not matched to a gene: 18. As DNA, the CDR3 is TGTGCCAGCAGTTTATATCTGGGCGGGGGGCCGACCCGAAGGCAGTTCTTC. Protein sequence: CASSLYLGGGPTRRQFF.

The rearrangement uses TRBV28 and TRBJ1-5, with D possibly matching TRBD1 (5 bases). CDR3 size: 14 residues. V lost 5 bases, J lost 9 bases, and 17 bases lay in between. Per the germline V gene, CDR1 is MDHEN and CDR2 is SYDVKM. Here the CDR3 reads CASSAPGTAGPQHF. In nucleotides, the CDR3 is TGTGCCAGCAGTGCCCCCGGGACCGCGGGGCCCCAGCATTTT. The complete variable domain, with remaining parts taken from reference TRBV28 and TRBJ1-5, reads DVKVTQSSRYLVKRTGEKVFLECVQDMDHENMFWYRQDPGLGLRLIYFSYDVKMKEKGDIPEGYSVSREKKERFSLILESASTNQTSMYLCASSAPGTAGPQHFGDGTRLSIL.